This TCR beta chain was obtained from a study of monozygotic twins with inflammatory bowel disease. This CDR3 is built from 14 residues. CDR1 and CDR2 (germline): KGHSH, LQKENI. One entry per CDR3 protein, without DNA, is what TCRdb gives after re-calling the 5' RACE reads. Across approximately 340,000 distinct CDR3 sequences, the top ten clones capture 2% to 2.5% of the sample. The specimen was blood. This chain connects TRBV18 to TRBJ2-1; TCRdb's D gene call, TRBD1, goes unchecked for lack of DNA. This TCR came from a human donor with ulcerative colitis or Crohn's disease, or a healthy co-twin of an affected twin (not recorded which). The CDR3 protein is CASSLGTGLNEQFF.